This is a list of T cell receptor beta chains from one sample in a study of blood T cell repertoires in COVID-19. Data came from immunoSEQ multiplex PCR; TCRdb stores just in-frame clones and leaves some out. The sample holds 230,000 or so clones, 90% seen once. Source material: peripheral blood. The receptors derive from a woman in her sixties with COVID-19, enrolled during active disease. The CDR3 runs from the conserved cysteine through the conserved F or W. A D gene is named only where the DNA matches it firmly. Some rows have no size entry. The others give once, few or many, or a class for an expanded clone.

-,TRBJ1-1,-,TRBV19,TGTGCCAGTAGTATAGTTGGCGGAAGAGAAGCTTTCTTT,CASSIVGGREAFF
-,TRBJ1-1,TRBD1,TRBV6-5,TGTGCCACAGTTAAGGCAGGGGGCACTGAAGCTTTCTTT,CATVKAGGTEAFF
-,TRBJ1-1,-,TRBV19,TGTGCCAGTAGACAGGGTATGAACACTGAAGCTTTCTTT,CASRQGMNTEAFF
-,TRBJ2-7,TRBD2,TRBV13,TGTGCCAGCAGCTCATCCCCGGGGGGGCAAAGCCCCTACGAGCAGTACTTC,CASSSSPGGQSPYEQYF
-,TRBJ2-7,TRBD1,TRBV10-3,TGTGCCATCAGTTCGAGCAGGGGGATATCCTACGAGCAGTACTTC,CAISSSRGISYEQYF
-,TRBJ1-3,TRBD1,TRBV12-5,TGTGCTAGTGGTTTGGTCAAAGTGGACAGGGGGGCTGGAAACACCATATATTTT,CASGLVKVDRGAGNTIYF
-,TRBJ1-5,TRBD1,TRBV10-3,TGTGCCATCAGTGAGTCGTCGCAGTACAGGGGGCATCAGCCCCAGCATTTT,CAISESSQYRGHQPQHF
-,TRBJ1-2,-,TRBV5-1,TGCGCCAGCAGCTTGGCCGAAGGACAGATTTCTGGCTACACCTTC,CASSLAEGQISGYTF
-,TRBJ1-1,-,TRBV19,TGTGCCAGTAGTATAGGCGGGGCAATGAACACTGAAGCTTTCTTT,CASSIGGAMNTEAFF
once,TRBJ1-5,-,TRBV4-1,TGCGCCAGCAGGCTAGGGAGACCCTATAGCAATCAGCCCCAGCATTTT,CASRLGRPYSNQPQHF
-,TRBJ1-1,-,TRBV6-1,TGTGCCAGCAGTGAAGGCCCCAATTACAGCGGGGGGAGCGGAGCTTTCTTT,CASSEGPNYSGGSGAFF
-,TRBJ1-5,-,TRBV15,TGTGCCACCAGCAACGGGAATCAGCCCCAGCATTTT,CATSNGNQPQHF
-,TRBJ2-2,TRBD1,TRBV6-6,TGTGCCAGCAGGCGGGGACAGGGGAACACCGGGGAGCTGTTTTTT,CASRRGQGNTGELFF
-,TRBJ1-1,-,TRBV6-2/TRBV6-3,TGTGCCAGCAGTTACCGTTTTAATACTGAAGCTTTCTTT,CASSYRFNTEAFF
-,TRBJ1-1,-,TRBV4-1,TGCGCCAGCAGGTGGGGGGAACTCTCGAACACTGAAGCTTTCTTT,CASRWGELSNTEAFF
-,TRBJ1-4,-,TRBV7-5,TGTGCCAGAAGCATCTGCAGGGGAGTCGAAAAACTGTTTTTT,CARSICRGVEKLFF
-,TRBJ1-1,-,TRBV5-1,TGCGCCAGCAGCATGTTCACAGAGAAGAACACTGAAGCTTTCTTT,CASSMFTEKNTEAFF
-,TRBJ2-7,TRBD1,TRBV6-5,TGTGCCAGCAGTCCCGACAGGGATCGGTATAAGCAGTACTTC,CASSPDRDRYKQYF
-,TRBJ2-1,TRBD2,TRBV5-1,TGCGCCAGCAGCATGACTAGCGGCCGGGTGGATGAGCAGTTCTTC,CASSMTSGRVDEQFF
-,TRBJ2-7,-,TRBV7-8,TGTGCCAGCAGCTTAACCGAACTCTCCTACGAGCAGTACTTC,CASSLTELSYEQYF
few,TRBJ1-2,-,TRBV5-4,TGTGCCAGCAGCTTGGCACAGGAAGGTTTTAGGTATGGCTACACCTTC,CASSLAQEGFRYGYTF
few,TRBJ1-1,-,TRBV6-6,TGTGCCAGCAGTGACTTACGTTGGGAGGGGACTGAAGCTTTCTTT,CASSDLRWEGTEAFF
-,TRBJ1-5,TRBD1,TRBV6-2/TRBV6-3,TGTGCCAGCAGCCGATACGACAGGGCCAATCAGCCCCAGCATTTT,CASSRYDRANQPQHF
-,TRBJ1-2,-,TRBV10-3,TGTGCCATCAGTGAGTCTAAAGGGGCTGAAAACTATGGCTACACCTTC,CAISESKGAENYGYTF
-,TRBJ2-4,TRBD2,TRBV25-1,TGTGCCAGCAGTTACCTAGCGGGGGGAAATCAGTACTTC,CASSYLAGGNQYF
few,TRBJ2-7,-,TRBV6-2/TRBV6-3,TGTGCCAGCAGTCTTGGGGACACCTACGAGCAGTACTTC,CASSLGDTYEQYF
-,TRBJ1-2,-,TRBV18,TGTGCCAGCTCACTGAGGGAGGGGAGCTATGGCTACACCTTC,CASSLREGSYGYTF
-,TRBJ1-2,-,TRBV27,TGTGCCAGCGGGCAACGAGCTCGGGGCTATGGCTACACCTTC,CASGQRARGYGYTF
-,TRBJ2-7,-,TRBV6-5,TGTGCCAGCAGTTACTCGAGAGGACAGACTTCCTACGAGCAGTACTTC,CASSYSRGQTSYEQYF
-,TRBJ1-6,-,TRBV5-1,TGCGCCAGCAGCTTGGCGTCGACTGGGGAGTATTCACCCCTCCACTTT,CASSLASTGEYSPLHF
-,TRBJ1-6,-,TRBV9,TGTGCCAGCAGACCAGGGATTACCTCCTATAATTCACCCCTCCACTTT,CASRPGITSYNSPLHF
-,TRBJ1-5,TRBD1,TRBV15,TGTGCCACCAGCAGGACAGGGGGCAATCAGCCCCAGCATTTT,CATSRTGGNQPQHF
-,TRBJ2-1,TRBD2,TRBV24-1,TGTGCCACCAGCCTGACAGGACTAGCGGGGGTACTATACAATGAGCAGTTCTTC,CATSLTGLAGVLYNEQFF
once,TRBJ1-1,-,TRBV30,TGTGCCTGGAGACGACTAGGGGGGGGCACTGAAGCTTTCTTT,CAWRRLGGGTEAFF
-,TRBJ2-1,TRBD2,TRBV6-4,TGTGCCAGCAGTGACTCTGGGCTAGCGGGGGATTACAATGAGCAGTTCTTC,CASSDSGLAGDYNEQFF
-,TRBJ1-6,TRBD1,TRBV19,TGTGCCAGTAGTCCCCGACAGGGAAACTATAATTCACCCCTCCACTTT,CASSPRQGNYNSPLHF
-,TRBJ1-1,-,TRBV7-3,TGTGCCAGCAGCCCTCAGGTTAACACTGAAGCTTTCTTT,CASSPQVNTEAFF
-,TRBJ2-7,-,TRBV14,TGTGCCAGCAGCCACACAGCTTACGAGCAGTACTTC,CASSHTAYEQYF
once,TRBJ2-1,TRBD2,TRBV6-5,TGTGCCAGCGGAGGGGAGCGGGGGTGGTACAATGAGCAGTTCTTC,CASGGERGWYNEQFF
-,TRBJ1-5,-,TRBV7-2,TGTGCCAGCAGCCCGCTAGGAGGGTTGGTACAGCCCCAGCATTTT,CASSPLGGLVQPQHF
-,TRBJ1-1,TRBD1,TRBV19,TGTGCCAGTAGTTCCAACAGGGGGGGCGCTGAAGCTTTCTTT,CASSSNRGGAEAFF
-,TRBJ2-1,-,TRBV7-9,TGTGCCAGCAGCTTAAGTGGGGGGGCCGTAAATGAGCAGTTCTTC,CASSLSGGAVNEQFF
once,TRBJ1-3,TRBD1,TRBV6-5,TGTGCCAGCAGTTTCTGGGGACAGTCTGGAAACACCATATATTTT,CASSFWGQSGNTIYF
-,TRBJ2-2,TRBD1,TRBV6-2/TRBV6-3,TGTGCCAGCAGCTGGGACAGCCCCAACACCGGGGAGCTGTTTTTT,CASSWDSPNTGELFF
-,TRBJ1-2,TRBD1,TRBV5-1,TGCGCCAGCAGCTGGACGGGGACAGGGGGCCAAGGTGGCTACACCTTC,CASSWTGTGGQGGYTF
once,TRBJ2-3,-,TRBV10-3,TGTGCCATCAGTGAGGGCCCTGGCACAGATACGCAGTATTTT,CAISEGPGTDTQYF
-,TRBJ1-5,TRBD1,TRBV30,TGTGCCTACTCGACAGGGGGAAGCAATCAGCCCCAGCATTTT,CAYSTGGSNQPQHF
-,TRBJ1-4,-,TRBV11-2,TGTGCCAGCAGCTTGGGCGTAGGTGCAACTAATGAAAAACTGTTTTTT,CASSLGVGATNEKLFF
-,TRBJ1-2,TRBD1,TRBV18,TGTGCCAGCTCACGAGAACGACAGGGAGGTGGCTACACCTTC,CASSRERQGGGYTF
-,TRBJ1-5,-,TRBV9,TGTGCCAGCAGCGTAGGAGGTGGGGGGGTAGGTCAGCCCCAGCATTTT,CASSVGGGGVGQPQHF
-,TRBJ1-5,TRBD1,TRBV6-5,TGTGCCAGCAGGGTCGACAGGGGGCTCTGGCAGCCCCAGCATTTT,CASRVDRGLWQPQHF
-,TRBJ1-1,TRBD1,TRBV19,TGTGCCAGTAGTATGAGGCCGCAATGGACAGGGGCCACTGAAGCTTTCTTT,CASSMRPQWTGATEAFF
once,TRBJ1-1,TRBD1,TRBV9,TGTGCCAGCAGCACTCGGACAGGGTACGACACTGAAGCTTTCTTT,CASSTRTGYDTEAFF
-,TRBJ2-3,-,TRBV6-5,TGTGCCAGCAGTTACACGGGGATCACAGATACGCAGTATTTT,CASSYTGITDTQYF
-,TRBJ1-1,-,TRBV5-4,TGTGCCAGCCACCACCTTGGCGGGTGGGCACTAGACGCTGAAGCTTTCTTT,CASHHLGGWALDAEAFF
-,TRBJ2-2,TRBD1,TRBV5-1,TGCGCCAGCAGCCCTTATCCCGGGACAGGGGCGGGCACCGGGGAGCTGTTTTTT,CASSPYPGTGAGTGELFF
-,TRBJ1-2,-,TRBV7-2,TGTGCCAGCAGCACGGACGGGAACTATGGTGGCTACACCTTC,CASSTDGNYGGYTF
-,TRBJ2-5,-,TRBV5-1,TGCGCCAGCAGCCCCGAGCTCCAAGAGACCCAGTACTTC,CASSPELQETQYF
-,TRBJ1-1,-,TRBV15,TGTGCCACCAGCGCGGGGCGGCAGTCCCTGTTCACTGAAGCTTTCTTT,CATSAGRQSLFTEAFF